The 30 T cell receptor beta chains below were found in one sample sequenced in a study of blood T cell repertoires in COVID-19. Sequencing used immunoSEQ multiplex PCR; TCRdb keeps in-frame clones, though not all of them. The sample includes under 300,000 clones, more than 75% seen only once; the top ten take 2% to 2.5%. Specimen: PBMCs or T cells enriched from blood (not recorded which). The receptors here all came from a woman aged 55-69 years in a cohort exposed to, infected with or recovered from COVID-19 (not recorded which).

The V gene is TRBV5-6, the J gene TRBJ1-5; 8 bases map to TRBD1. CDR3 length: 16 residues. Losses at the gene ends were 2 bases for V and 2 bases for J; bases not matched to a gene: 6. Germline V gene lookup returns CDR1 SGHDT and CDR2 YYEEEE. CDR3 coding DNA: TGTGCCAGCAGCTTTAGGCAGGGGGCCGGCAATCAGCCCCAGCATTTT. Translation: CASSFRQGAGNQPQHF.

V gene TRBV5-6 combines with J gene TRBJ2-7, with TRBD2 as a possible D gene (5 bases). The CDR3 totals 14 residues. The ends were cut back, 2 bases at V and 0 bases at J, with 9 bases in the middle. The V gene's germline CDR1 is SGHDT and CDR2 YYEEEE. The CDR3 DNA sequence: TGTGCCAGCAGCTTCGGGGAAAACTCCTACGAGCAGTACTTC. Translated: CASSFGENSYEQYF. The full variable domain, rest sourced from reference TRBV5-6 and TRBJ2-7, is DAGVTQSPTHLIKTRGQQVTLRCSPKSGHDTVSWYQQALGQGPQFIFQYYEEEERQRGNFPDRFSGHQFPNYSSELNVNALLLGDSALYLCASSFGENSYEQYFGPGTRLTVT.

Regarding this clone: Other DNA sequences in the same sample also yield this CDR3. The rearrangement uses TRBV19 and TRBJ2-1, with D unresolved. Germline V lookup: CDR1 LNHDA, CDR2 SQIVND (reference sequence). The CDR3 spans 11 residues. Trimming shortened V by 1 base and J by 9 bases, and 4 bases separated the two germline ends. The CDR3 sequence is CASSIAGEQFF. The CDR3 coding sequence is TGTGCCAGTAGTATAGCCGGTGAGCAGTTCTTC.

The J gene is TRBJ1-3, the V gene TRBV5-1, with D hard to call. The CDR3 has 15 residues. Germline V gene sequence: CDR1 SGHRS, CDR2 YFSETQ. Trimming left V 7 bases short and J 0 bases short, with 14 bases between. The CDR3 region has the DNA TGCGCCAGCCGGCAGGATCCGAGCTCTGGAAACACCATATATTTT. Residues: CASRQDPSSGNTIYF.

A word on this clone: Other DNA sequences in the same sample also yield this CDR3. This sequence joins TRBV19 and TRBJ1-1, with 11 positions matching TRBD1. Germline trimming cut 6 bases from V and 5 bases from J; bases unmatched to any gene: 5. The CDR3 runs 14 residues. Per germline, CDR1 LNHDA and CDR2 SQIVND (reference sequence). As DNA, the CDR3 is TGTGCCAGTAGCCCGGGGACAGGGGGAACTGAAGCTTTCTTT. It codes for CASSPGTGGTEAFF.

J is TRBJ1-2 and V is TRBV3-1 (or the pseudogene TRBV3-2), with no clear D. The CDR3 spans 13 residues. The germline V gene encodes CDR1 LGHDT and CDR2 YNNKEL (reference sequence). V shed 4 bases and J shed 2 bases, with 8 bases lying between them. CDR3 sequence: CASSLTENYGYTF. CDR3 DNA sequence: TGTGCCAGCAGCCTCACCGAGAACTATGGCTACACCTTC.

The chain has TRBV19 and TRBJ1-1; D might be TRBD1 (6 bases). V lost 3 bases to trimming and J lost 10 bases, with 15 bases between them. The CDR3 loop spans 13 amino acids. Germline V gives CDR1 LNHDA, CDR2 SQIVND (reference sequence). The CDR3 DNA is TGTGCCAGTAGTATTGGACAGTCGGTTGGAGCTTTCTTT. Its protein is CASSIGQSVGAFF.

This clone was picked up a small number of times. V and J are TRBV9 and TRBJ2-7; 8 positions agree with TRBD2. Germline values: CDR1 SGDLS, CDR2 YYNGEE. The CDR3 spans 16 residues. V dropped 4 bases and J dropped 2; count of bases not matched to a gene: 11. The CDR3 DNA sequence: TGTGCCAGCAGCCCGGGCGGGCGGGAGGCCGCCTACGAGCAGTACTTC. It translates to CASSPGGREAAYEQYF.

This chain connects TRBV28 to TRBJ2-7; 8 nucleotides align to TRBD2. Germline V gene data show CDR1 as MDHEN and CDR2 as SYDVKM. This CDR3 has 18 amino acids. The V and J ends lost 5 bases and 4 bases, in that order; junction bases with no gene match: 19. CDR3 in DNA: TGTGCCAGCAGTAGCAAACGGGTAGCGGGAAGGACGGGGTACGAGCAGTACTTC. Its protein product is CASSSKRVAGRTGYEQYF.

This rearrangement joins TRBV25-1 to TRBJ2-4; 8 nucleotides match TRBD1. Germline lookup yields CDR1 MGHDK and CDR2 SYGVNS. J lost 6 bases, V lost 4 bases, and 5 bases had no gene match. The CDR3 totals 14 residues. CDR3 amino acids: CASSAETGVNIQYF. The CDR3 DNA is TGTGCCAGCAGTGCGGAGACAGGGGTAAACATTCAGTACTTC.

V and J are TRBV5-1 and TRBJ1-1; 8 bases line up with TRBD1. Looked up from germline, CDR1 is SGHRS and CDR2 is YFSETQ. This CDR3 contains 16 residues. V lost 6 bases to trimming and J lost 1 base; unmatched junction nucleotides: 11. The CDR3 is CASTRLKTGANTEAFF. CDR3 nucleotide sequence: TGCGCCAGCACTCGACTTAAGACAGGGGCGAACACTGAAGCTTTCTTT.

This sequence joins TRBV5-6 and TRBJ2-7; a possible D gene is TRBD1 (6 bases). The CDR3 contains 13 residues. Looked up from germline, CDR1 is SGHDT and CDR2 is YYEEEE. Trimming stripped 7 bases from V and 2 bases from J, with 13 bases between. The CDR3 nucleotides read TGTGCCAGCTTACTGGACAGTCCCTACGAGCAGTACTTC. Encoded protein: CASLLDSPYEQYF.

The rearrangement joins TRBV6-5 to TRBJ2-7, with a possible D match to TRBD2 (5 bases). The CDR3 is made up of 15 amino acids. V was shortened by 6 bases and J by 0 bases, with 15 bases between the two germline ends. Germline-derived CDR1 and CDR2 are MNHEY and SVGAGI. The CDR3 sequence: CASRLRTALSYEQYF. As DNA, the CDR3 is TGTGCCAGCAGACTGAGGACTGCCCTCTCCTACGAGCAGTACTTC.

This sequence joins TRBV24-1 and TRBJ2-1, with a possible D match to TRBD2 (6 bases). With 5 bases removed from V and 8 bases from J, the gap between germline ends came to 12 bases. Per the germline V gene, CDR1 is KGHDR and CDR2 is SFDVKD. CDR3 length: 13 residues. CDR3 loop: CATSARLVDEQFF. The CDR3, as DNA: TGTGCCACCAGTGCGAGACTAGTCGATGAGCAGTTCTTC.

The V call is TRBV6-5, the J call TRBJ2-7; D is possibly TRBD1 (5 bases). CDR1 MNHEY and CDR2 SVGAGI come from the germline V gene. V lost 6 bases, J lost 2 bases, and 14 bases lay in between. This CDR3 is built from 14 residues. The CDR3 reads CASRRNRYPYEQYF. In DNA, the CDR3 is TGTGCCAGCAGGAGAAACAGGTATCCCTACGAGCAGTACTTC.

The chain carries TRBV7-8 and TRBJ2-1; 7 bases align to TRBD2. The CDR3 loop spans 17 amino acids. With 2 bases clipped from V and 7 bases from J, the junction kept 14 bases outside the gene matches. Germline CDR1 is SGHVS and CDR2 is FQNEAQ. Here the CDR3 DNA reads TGTGCCAGCAGCTTAACAGGACTAGGGAGCTCTTGGAATGAGCAGTTCTTC. Translated: CASSLTGLGSSWNEQFF.

The chain carries TRBV28 and TRBJ1-2; D is uncertain. The CDR3 is 13 amino acids. Germline V gene lookup returns CDR1 MDHEN and CDR2 SYDVKM. V lost 10 bases and J 4 bases, leaving 16 bases between the germline ends. The DNA of the CDR3 is TGTGCCACCGTCCGGGTCTCCAGCTATGGCTACACCTTC. This encodes CATVRVSSYGYTF.

The chain's CDR3 is CASSFPGTGNQPQHF. CDR3 DNA sequence: TGTGCCAGCAGTTTCCCTGGAACAGGCAATCAGCCCCAGCATTTT. The chain is built from TRBV28 and TRBJ1-5; D unclear. The CDR3 length is 15 residues. V was shortened by 3 bases and J by 2 bases, with 11 bases between the two germline ends. Germline V gene lookup returns CDR1 MDHEN and CDR2 SYDVKM. The entire variable domain, with the rest obtained from reference TRBV28 and TRBJ1-5, is as follows: DVKVTQSSRYLVKRTGEKVFLECVQDMDHENMFWYRQDPGLGLRLIYFSYDVKMKEKGDIPEGYSVSREKKERFSLILESASTNQTSMYLCASSFPGTGNQPQHFGDGTRLSIL.

The V call is TRBV6-5, the J call TRBJ2-1, with TRBD2 identical over 10 bases. CDR1 MNHEY and CDR2 SVGAGI come from the germline V gene. V shed 6 bases and J 7 bases; nucleotides not matched to a gene: 9. This CDR3 has 15 residues. This CDR3 reads CASRESSGRSNEQFF. In DNA form, the CDR3 reads TGTGCCAGCAGGGAGAGTAGCGGGAGGAGTAATGAGCAGTTCTTC.

This chain joins TRBV4-2 and TRBJ2-2, with TRBD2 matching over 12 bases. After removal of 6 bases from V and 4 bases from J, the junction contained 3 bases not matched to a gene. Germline V gene data show CDR1 as LGHNA and CDR2 as YNFKEQ. The CDR3 has 15 amino acids. The CDR3 DNA reads TGTGCCAGCAGGGGGACTAGCGGGTTCACCGGGGAGCTGTTTTTT. Translation: CASRGTSGFTGELFF.

This chain connects TRBV18 to TRBJ2-7, with 7 bases lining up with TRBD1. The CDR3 has 15 amino acids. Germline V gene data show CDR1 as KGHSH and CDR2 as LQKENI. Trimming at V came to 4 bases and at J to 4 bases, leaving 10 bases not matched to a gene. The CDR3: CASSLLPGQPYEQYF. As DNA, the CDR3 is TGTGCCAGCTCACTTTTACCGGGACAGCCTTACGAGCAGTACTTC.

V usage is TRBV24-1 and J usage is TRBJ2-1; tentative D call: TRBD2 (6 bases). Germline V lookup: CDR1 KGHDR, CDR2 SFDVKD. Between the trimmed V and J ends, which lost 6 bases and 5 bases, there was a span of 10 bases. The CDR3 length is 13 residues. CDR3 region: CATSSAGHNEQFF. The CDR3 nucleotides read TGTGCCACCAGTAGTGCGGGGCACAATGAGCAGTTCTTC.

The chain has TRBV2 and TRBJ1-5; perhaps TRBD1 as D (6 bases). The CDR3 totals 16 residues. With 7 bases removed from V and 0 bases from J, the gap between germline ends came to 16 bases. Germline assignment: CDR1 SNHLY and CDR2 FYNNEI. In DNA, the CDR3 is TGTGCCAGCAAACCCGGGACAACTAATAGCAATCAGCCCCAGCATTTT. It is translated as CASKPGTTNSNQPQHF. Variable domain in full (rest from reference TRBV2 and TRBJ1-5): EPEVTQTPSHQVTQMGQEVILRCVPISNHLYFYWYRQILGQKVEFLVSFYNNEISEKSEIFDDQFSVERPDGSNFTLKIRSTKLEDSAMYFCASKPGTTNSNQPQHFGDGTRLSIL.

The table lists this clone with a count of one. The chain recombines TRBV28 with TRBJ2-5; 12 positions agree with TRBD2. Germline CDR1 reads MDHEN; CDR2 reads SYDVKM. The ends lost 2 bases at V and 4 bases at J; junction bases unmatched: 11. The CDR3 extends over 18 amino acids. The CDR3: CASSLRPTSGSSSETQYF. CDR3 in DNA: TGTGCCAGCAGTTTACGGCCGACTAGCGGGAGTAGTTCAGAGACCCAGTACTTC.

This sequence joins TRBV15 and TRBJ1-2; a weak D match, TRBD1 (5 bases). The V end was cut by 4 bases, the J end by 8 bases, with 14 bases between. Germline lookup yields CDR1 LNHNV and CDR2 YYDKDF (reference sequence). The CDR3 is 13 residues long. CDR3 DNA: TGTGCCACCAGCAAGATGGGGGGACTGGGCTACACCTTC. Encoded protein: CATSKMGGLGYTF.

This chain uses TRBV6-2 or TRBV6-3 with TRBJ2-1, with 8 bases lining up with TRBD2. With 6 bases clipped from V and 2 bases from J, the junction kept 12 bases outside the gene matches. The CDR3 runs to 17 residues. The germline CDR1 and CDR2 sequences are MNHEY and SVGEGT. The CDR3 nucleotides are TGTGCCAGCAGCCCTGGGCTAGCGGGTACTACCTACAATGAGCAGTTCTTC. It codes for CASSPGLAGTTYNEQFF.

The rearrangement joins TRBV11-3 to TRBJ2-1, with D possibly being TRBD2 (5 bases). CDR3 length equals 16 residues. From germline, CDR1 is SGHNT and CDR2 YENEEA. Trimming removed 0 bases at V and 3 bases at J, with 12 bases between. CDR3 nucleotides: TGTGCCAGCAGCTTAGATGGCGAGCGGTACTACAATGAGCAGTTCTTC. Translation: CASSLDGERYYNEQFF. The whole variable domain, remainder taken from reference TRBV11-3 and TRBJ2-1, is EAGVVQSPRYKIIEKKQPVAFWCNPISGHNTLYWYLQNLGQGPELLIRYENEEAVDDSQLPKDRFSAERLKGVDSTLKIQPAELGDSAVYLCASSLDGERYYNEQFFGPGTRLTVL.

The chain has TRBV30 and TRBJ1-2; a possible D gene is TRBD1 (5 bases). Germline-derived CDR1 and CDR2 are GTSNPN and SVGIG (reference sequence). CDR3 size: 13 residues. V was cut by 0 bases and J by 8 bases, with 13 bases left in between. The CDR3 protein is CAWSVRSRGGYTF. CDR3 sequence (DNA): TGTGCCTGGAGTGTACGGTCCCGGGGGGGCTACACCTTC.

V is TRBV6-5 and J is TRBJ1-2; D ambiguous. The CDR3 sequence is 12 residues long. Trimming removed 10 bases at V and 6 bases at J, with 15 bases between. Per germline, CDR1 MNHEY and CDR2 SVGAGI. CDR3 residues: CATLQRDNGYTF. The DNA for the CDR3 is TGTGCCACCCTACAGAGGGATAATGGCTACACCTTC.

This chain uses TRBV24-1 with TRBJ2-1, with 7 bases identical to TRBD1. This CDR3 has 16 residues. Germline CDR1 reads KGHDR; CDR2 reads SFDVKD. Losses at the gene ends were 3 bases for V and 0 bases for J; bases not matched to a gene: 4. CDR3 sequence: CATSDRGPSSYNEQFF. The CDR3 DNA is TGTGCCACCAGTGATAGGGGGCCTAGCTCCTACAATGAGCAGTTCTTC.